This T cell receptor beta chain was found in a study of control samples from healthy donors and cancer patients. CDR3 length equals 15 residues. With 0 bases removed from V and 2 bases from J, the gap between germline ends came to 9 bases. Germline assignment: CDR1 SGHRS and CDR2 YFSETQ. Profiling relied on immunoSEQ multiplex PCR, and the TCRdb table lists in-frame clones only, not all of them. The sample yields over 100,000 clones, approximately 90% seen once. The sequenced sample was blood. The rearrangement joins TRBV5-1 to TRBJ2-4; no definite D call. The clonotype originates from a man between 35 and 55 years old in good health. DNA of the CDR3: TGCGCCAGCAGCTTGGTTGTAGGGTCCAAAAACATTCAGTACTTC. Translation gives CASSLVVGSKNIQYF.